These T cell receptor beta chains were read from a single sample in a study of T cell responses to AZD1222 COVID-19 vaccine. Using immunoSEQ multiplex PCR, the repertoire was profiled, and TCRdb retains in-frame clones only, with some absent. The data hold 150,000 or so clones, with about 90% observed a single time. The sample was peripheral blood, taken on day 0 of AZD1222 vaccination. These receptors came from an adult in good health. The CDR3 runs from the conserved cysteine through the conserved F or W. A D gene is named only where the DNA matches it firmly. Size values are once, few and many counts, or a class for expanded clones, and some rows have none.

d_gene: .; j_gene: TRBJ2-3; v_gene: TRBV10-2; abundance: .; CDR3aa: CASSDALTRPSDTQYF; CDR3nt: TGCGCCAGCAGTGACGCACTCACAAGGCCTTCAGATACGCAGTATTTT
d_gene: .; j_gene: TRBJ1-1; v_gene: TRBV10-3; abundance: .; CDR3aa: CAISGNRENTEAFF; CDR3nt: TGTGCCATCAGTGGAAACAGGGAAAACACTGAAGCTTTCTTT
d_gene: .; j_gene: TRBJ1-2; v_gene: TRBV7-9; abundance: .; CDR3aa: CASSSGVVDYTF; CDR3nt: TGTGCCAGCAGCTCGGGGGTCGTAGACTACACCTTC
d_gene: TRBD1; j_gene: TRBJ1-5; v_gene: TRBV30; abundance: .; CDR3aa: CAWSVQMGDRFNQPQHF; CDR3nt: TGTGCCTGGAGTGTACAGATGGGGGACAGGTTCAATCAGCCCCAGCATTTT
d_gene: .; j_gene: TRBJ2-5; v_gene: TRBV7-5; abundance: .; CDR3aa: CARSLAGGAETQYF; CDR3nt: TGTGCCAGAAGCTTAGCGGGGGGCGCGGAGACCCAGTACTTC
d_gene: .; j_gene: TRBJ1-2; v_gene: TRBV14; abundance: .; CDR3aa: CASSQVGRLGYGYTF; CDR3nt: TGTGCCAGCAGCCAAGTGGGACGGTTGGGTTATGGCTACACCTTC
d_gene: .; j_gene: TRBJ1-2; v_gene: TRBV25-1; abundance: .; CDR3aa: CASSVGDGYGYTF; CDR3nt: TGTGCCAGCAGTGTGGGAGACGGCTATGGCTACACCTTC
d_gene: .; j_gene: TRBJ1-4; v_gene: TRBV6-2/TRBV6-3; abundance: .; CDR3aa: CASSSPPGTLRGEKLFF; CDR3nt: TGTGCCAGCAGTTCCCCCCCAGGGACACTCCGAGGGGAAAAACTGTTTTTT
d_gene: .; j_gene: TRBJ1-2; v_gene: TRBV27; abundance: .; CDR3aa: CASSVLSGGGYGYTF; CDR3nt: TGTGCCAGCAGTGTACTTTCGGGGGGAGGGTATGGCTACACCTTC
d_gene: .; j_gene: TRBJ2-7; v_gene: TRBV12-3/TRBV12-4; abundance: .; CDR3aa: CASSLAGGAQYF; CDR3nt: TGTGCCAGCAGTTTAGCGGGGGGAGCGCAGTACTTC
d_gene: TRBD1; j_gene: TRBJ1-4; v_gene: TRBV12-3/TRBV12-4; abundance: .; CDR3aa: CASSFGTGGKLFF; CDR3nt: TGTGCCAGCAGTTTCGGGACAGGCGGAAAACTGTTTTTT
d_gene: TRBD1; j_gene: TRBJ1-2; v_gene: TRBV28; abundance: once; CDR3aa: CASSLQGDYGYTF; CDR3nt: TGTGCCAGCAGTTTACAGGGGGACTATGGCTACACCTTC
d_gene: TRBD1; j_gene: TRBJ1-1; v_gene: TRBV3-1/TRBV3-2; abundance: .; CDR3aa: CASSQGGGRTGLIF; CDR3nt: TGTGCCAGCAGCCAAGGGGGAGGGCGGACAGGGCTGATATTT
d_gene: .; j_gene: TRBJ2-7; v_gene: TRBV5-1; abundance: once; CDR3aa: CASSLEGYEQYF; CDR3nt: TGCGCCAGCAGCTTGGAGGGGTACGAGCAGTACTTC
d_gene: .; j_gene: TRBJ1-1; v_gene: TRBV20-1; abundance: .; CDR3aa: CSASHSFHAEAFF; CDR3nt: TGCAGTGCTAGTCATTCGTTTCACGCTGAAGCTTTCTTT
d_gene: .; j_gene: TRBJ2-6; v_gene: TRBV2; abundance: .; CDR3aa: CASSDSGTESSGANVLTF; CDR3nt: TGTGCCAGCAGTGACTCCGGGACGGAAAGCTCTGGGGCCAACGTCCTGACTTTC
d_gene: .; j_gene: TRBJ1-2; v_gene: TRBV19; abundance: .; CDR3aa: CASSIGEGDYGYTF; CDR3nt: TGTGCCAGTAGTATCGGGGAGGGGGACTATGGCTACACCTTC
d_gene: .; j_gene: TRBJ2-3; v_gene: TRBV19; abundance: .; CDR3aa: CASSIVDTDTQYF; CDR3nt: TGTGCCAGTAGTATAGTCGACACAGATACGCAGTATTTT
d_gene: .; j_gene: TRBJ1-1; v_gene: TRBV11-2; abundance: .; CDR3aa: CASGRTRGEAGNTEAFF; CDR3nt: TGTGCCAGCGGACGAACGAGAGGGGAAGCGGGGAACACTGAAGCTTTCTTT
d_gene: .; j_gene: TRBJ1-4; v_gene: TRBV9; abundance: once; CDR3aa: CASSVGGDAPNEKLFF; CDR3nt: TGTGCCAGCAGCGTAGGAGGGGACGCGCCTAATGAAAAACTGTTTTTT
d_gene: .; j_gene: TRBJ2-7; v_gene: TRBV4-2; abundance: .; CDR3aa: CASSTAEGSYEQYF; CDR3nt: TGTGCCAGCAGCACAGCGGAAGGCTCCTACGAGCAGTACTTC
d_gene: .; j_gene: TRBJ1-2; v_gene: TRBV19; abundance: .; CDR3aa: CASSLTALRGDHYGYTF; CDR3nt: TGTGCCAGTAGTCTCACGGCTCTCAGGGGAGATCACTATGGCTACACCTTC
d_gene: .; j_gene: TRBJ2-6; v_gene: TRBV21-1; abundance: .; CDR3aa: CASSKGTPPVTGANVLTF; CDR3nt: TGTGCCAGCAGCAAAGGGACTCCGCCGGTTACGGGGGCCAACGTCCTGACTTTC
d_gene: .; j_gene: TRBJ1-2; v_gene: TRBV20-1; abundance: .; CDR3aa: CSARGTGSKYF; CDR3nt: TGCAGTGCTAGAGGGACGGGGAGCAAGTACTTC
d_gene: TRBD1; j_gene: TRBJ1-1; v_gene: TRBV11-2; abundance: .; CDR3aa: CASSTGQVLMNTEAFF; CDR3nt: TGTGCCAGCAGCACCGGACAGGTACTCATGAACACTGAAGCTTTCTTT
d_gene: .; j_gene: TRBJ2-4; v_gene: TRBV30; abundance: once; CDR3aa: CAWSDPPGVAKNIQYF; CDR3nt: TGTGCCTGGAGTGACCCCCCAGGTGTAGCCAAAAACATTCAGTACTTC
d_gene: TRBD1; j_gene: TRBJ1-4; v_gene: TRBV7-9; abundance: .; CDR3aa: CASSQGQGREKLFF; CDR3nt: TGTGCCAGCAGCCAGGGACAGGGAAGAGAAAAACTGTTTTTT
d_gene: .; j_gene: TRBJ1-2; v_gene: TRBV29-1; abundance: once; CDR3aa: CSVEEGPQGGYTF; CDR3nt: TGCAGCGTTGAAGAGGGTCCCCAGGGCGGCTACACCTTC
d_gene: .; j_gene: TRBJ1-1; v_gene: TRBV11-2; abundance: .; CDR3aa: CASSLDWGRQTEAFF; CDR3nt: TGTGCCAGCAGCTTAGATTGGGGGAGACAAACTGAAGCTTTCTTT
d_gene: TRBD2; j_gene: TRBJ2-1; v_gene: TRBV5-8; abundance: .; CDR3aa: CASSSGTSGTEGVYNEQFF; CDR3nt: TGTGCCAGCAGCTCGGGGACTAGCGGAACCGAGGGGGTCTACAATGAGCAGTTCTTC
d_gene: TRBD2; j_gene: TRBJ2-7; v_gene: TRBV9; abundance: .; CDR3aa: CASSELAGSYEQYF; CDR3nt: TGTGCCAGCAGCGAACTAGCGGGATCGTACGAGCAGTACTTC
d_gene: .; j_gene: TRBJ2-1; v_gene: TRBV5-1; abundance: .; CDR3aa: CASSTGNNEQFF; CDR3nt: TGCGCCAGCTCTACTGGAAACAATGAGCAGTTCTTC
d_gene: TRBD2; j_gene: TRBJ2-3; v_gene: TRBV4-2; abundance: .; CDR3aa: CASSQVTSGRDSTDTQYF; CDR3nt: TGTGCCAGCAGCCAAGTCACTAGCGGGAGGGACAGCACAGATACGCAGTATTTT
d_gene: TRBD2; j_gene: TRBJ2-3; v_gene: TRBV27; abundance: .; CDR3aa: CASSPGLAGHTDTQYF; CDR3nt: TGTGCCAGCAGTCCGGGACTAGCGGGCCACACAGATACGCAGTATTTT
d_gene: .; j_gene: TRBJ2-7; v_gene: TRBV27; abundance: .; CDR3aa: CASSLWGDEQYF; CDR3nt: TGTGCCAGCAGTTTATGGGGCGACGAGCAGTACTTC
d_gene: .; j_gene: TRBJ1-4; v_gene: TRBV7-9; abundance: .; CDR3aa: CASSLYDGTKYEKLFF; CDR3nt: TGTGCCAGCAGCTTGTATGACGGGACTAAATATGAAAAACTGTTTTTT
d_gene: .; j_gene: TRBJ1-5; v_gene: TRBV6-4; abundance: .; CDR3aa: CASSESGNQPQHF; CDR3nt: TGTGCCAGCAGTGAATCGGGCAATCAGCCCCAGCATTTT
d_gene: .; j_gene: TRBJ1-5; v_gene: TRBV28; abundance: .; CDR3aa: CASSSRTGGNQPQHF; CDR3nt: TGTGCCAGCAGTTCGCGGACTGGGGGAAATCAGCCCCAGCATTTT
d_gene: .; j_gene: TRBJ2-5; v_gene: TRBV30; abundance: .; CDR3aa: CAWRGPGETQYF; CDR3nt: TGTGCCTGGAGAGGCCCTGGGGAGACCCAGTACTTC
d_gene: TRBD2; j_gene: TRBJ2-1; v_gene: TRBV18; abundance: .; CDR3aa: CASSPGLAGTNEQFF; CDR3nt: TGTGCCAGCTCACCGGGACTAGCGGGAACGAATGAGCAGTTCTTC
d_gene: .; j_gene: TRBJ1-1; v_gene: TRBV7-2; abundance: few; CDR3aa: CASSLSAGVPNTEAFF; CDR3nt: TGTGCCAGCAGCTTATCGGCAGGGGTCCCGAACACTGAAGCTTTCTTT
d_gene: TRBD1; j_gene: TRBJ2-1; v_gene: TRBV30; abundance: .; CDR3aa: CAWSVDRGRREQFF; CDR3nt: TGTGCCTGGAGTGTGGACAGGGGGCGAAGGGAGCAGTTCTTC
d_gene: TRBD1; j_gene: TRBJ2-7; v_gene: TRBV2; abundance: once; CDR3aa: CASRETGGSYEQYF; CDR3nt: TGTGCCAGCAGGGAGACAGGGGGATCCTACGAGCAGTACTTC
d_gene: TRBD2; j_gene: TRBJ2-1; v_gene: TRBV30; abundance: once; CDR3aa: CAWSLSGRYNEQFF; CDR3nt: TGTGCCTGGAGTCTTAGCGGGCGTTACAATGAGCAGTTCTTC
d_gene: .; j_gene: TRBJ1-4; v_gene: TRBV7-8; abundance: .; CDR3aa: CASSQGTTINEKLFF; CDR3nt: TGTGCCAGCAGCCAGGGGACAACAATTAATGAAAAACTGTTTTTT
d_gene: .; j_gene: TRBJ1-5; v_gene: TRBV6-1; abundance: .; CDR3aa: CASSEAGYQPQHF; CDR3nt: TGTGCCAGCAGTGAAGCAGGGTATCAGCCCCAGCATTTT
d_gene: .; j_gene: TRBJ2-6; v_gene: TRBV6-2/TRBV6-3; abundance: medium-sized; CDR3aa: CASSWDSGANVLTF; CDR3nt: TGTGCCAGCAGTTGGGACTCTGGGGCCAACGTCCTGACTTTC
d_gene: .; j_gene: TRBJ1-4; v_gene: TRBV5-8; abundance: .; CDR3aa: CASTSLNEKLFF; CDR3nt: TGTGCCAGCACTTCACTTAATGAAAAACTGTTTTTT
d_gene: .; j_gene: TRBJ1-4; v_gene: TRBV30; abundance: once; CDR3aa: CAWSVGQFYEKLFF; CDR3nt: TGTGCCTGGAGTGTTGGGCAGTTTTACGAAAAACTGTTTTTT
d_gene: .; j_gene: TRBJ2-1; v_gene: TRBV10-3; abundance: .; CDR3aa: CAISEDRGAGVYNEQFF; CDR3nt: TGTGCCATCAGTGAGGACCGGGGAGCGGGCGTCTACAATGAGCAGTTCTTC
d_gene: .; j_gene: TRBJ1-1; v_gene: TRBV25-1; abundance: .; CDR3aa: CASTRQEGTEAFF; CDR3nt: TGTGCCAGCACAAGACAGGAGGGCACTGAAGCTTTCTTT
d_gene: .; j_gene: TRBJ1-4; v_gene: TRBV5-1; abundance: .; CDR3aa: CASSLEGSATNEKLFF; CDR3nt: TGCGCCAGCAGCTTGGAGGGGTCCGCAACTAATGAAAAACTGTTTTTT
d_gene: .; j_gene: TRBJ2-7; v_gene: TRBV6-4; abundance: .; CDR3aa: CASRTGTALRQEYEQYF; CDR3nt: TGTGCCAGCAGAACCGGGACCGCGTTAAGGCAAGAATACGAGCAGTACTTC